A single sample gave rise to the 19 T cell receptor beta chains below, sequenced in a study of OX40 agonist ivuxolimab in advanced cancers. The library was prepared using the immunoSEQ multiplex PCR assay. TCRdb stores this immuneACCESS table with in-frame sequences only. Part of the clones is absent; in the studies checked, under half of the shortfall reflects unresolved V genes, and no reason is known for the rest. This sample gives around 83,000 clones in total; about 89% of them show up just once. Of the sample, around 1.5% is held by the ten largest clones. Sequencing used CD4+ or CD8+ T cells sorted from blood, obtained in a trial of the OX40 agonist ivuxolimab. These receptors originate from an adult with an advanced solid tumor such as melanoma, head and neck, liver or kidney cancer.

Concerning this clone: The DNA is left out, because the CDR3 cannot be placed on it with certainty; the CDR3 is given as TCRdb lists it. The chain links TRBV21-1 to TRBJ2-7; the table gives TRBD1 as D, unverified against the DNA. TRBV21-1 is recorded as a pseudogene. The CDR3 is 15 residues long, counting both termini. CDR3 sequence reads: CASSKVGRGTYEQYF.

The chain couples TRBV5-1 to TRBJ2-7; 12 nucleotides match TRBD2. Trimming cost V 0 bases and J 2 bases; bases outside gene matches: 9. Germline CDR1 and CDR2: SGHRS and YFSETQ. CDR3 length: 18 residues. As DNA, the CDR3 is TGCGCCAGCAGCTTGGGGTCTAGCGGGAGGGCCATGACCTACGAGCAGTACTTC. This sequence encodes CASSLGSSGRAMTYEQYF.

The CDR3 protein is CASRILTGITEAFF. For the CDR3, the DNA is TGTGCCAGCAGGATATTAACAGGAATCACTGAAGCTTTCTTT. The V and J genes are TRBV28 and TRBJ1-1; D perhaps matches TRBD1 (5 bases). The V gene lost 6 bases and the J gene lost 4 bases, with 15 bases spanning the gap. The CDR3 runs to 14 residues. CDR1 is MDHEN and CDR2 is SYDVKM in the germline V gene.

Of note for this clone: This likely comes from a read error, as the CDR3 has no conserved phenylalanine or tryptophan at its end. It is unclear where the CDR3 begins or ends on the DNA, so no DNA is shown, and the CDR3 is as TCRdb lists it. The rearrangement links TRBV11-3 to TRBJ2-7; the table's D gene call, TRBD1, was not cross checked with the DNA. The CDR3 contains 11 residues when both ends are counted. Germline V lookup: CDR1 SGHNT, CDR2 YENEEA. The CDR3 protein is CASSLGPRTVE.

The V call is TRBV19, the J call TRBJ2-2; perhaps TRBD2 as D (5 bases). The germline V gene has CDR1 LNHDA and CDR2 SQIVND (reference sequence). Trimming stripped 5 bases from V and 7 bases from J, with 11 bases between. The CDR3 is made up of 13 amino acids. The CDR3 sequence: CASSVDRGGELFF. The CDR3 DNA is TGTGCCAGTAGTGTGGACCGGGGCGGGGAGCTGTTTTTT. The variable domain in full, completed from reference TRBV19 and TRBJ2-2, reads DGGITQSPKYLFRKEGQNVTLSCEQNLNHDAMYWYRQDPGQGLRLIYYSQIVNDFQKGDIAEGYSVSREKKESFPLTVTSAQKNPTAFYLCASSVDRGGELFFGEGSRLTVL.

This chain joins TRBV5-1 and TRBJ2-1; D is perhaps TRBD2 (5 bases). The V end lost 0 bases, the J end lost 6 bases, and 13 bases lay between the germline ends. CDR3 size: 15 residues. Per the germline V gene, CDR1 is SGHRS and CDR2 is YFSETQ. The CDR3 DNA reads TGCGCCAGCAGCTTGGCCTCGGCTAGCAGCAATGAGCAGTTCTTC. Translation gives CASSLASASSNEQFF. Supplemented by reference TRBV5-1 and TRBJ2-1, the full variable domain reads KAGVTQTPRYLIKTRGQQVTLSCSPISGHRSVSWYQQTPGQGLQFLFEYFSETQRNKGNFPGRFSGRQFSNSRSEMNVSTLELGDSALYLCASSLASASSNEQFFGPGTRLTVL.

The CDR3 DNA follows: TGTGCCAGCAGCTTTATCGACACCGGGGAGCTGTTTTTT. Amino acid sequence: CASSFIDTGELFF. This chain connects TRBV5-6 to TRBJ2-2; no definite D call. From germline, CDR1 is SGHDT and CDR2 YYEEEE. CDR3 length: 13 residues. The ends were cut back, 2 bases at V and 3 bases at J, with 5 bases in the middle. Complete variable domain (other parts from reference TRBV5-6 and TRBJ2-2): DAGVTQSPTHLIKTRGQQVTLRCSPKSGHDTVSWYQQALGQGPQFIFQYYEEEERQRGNFPDRFSGHQFPNYSSELNVNALLLGDSALYLCASSFIDTGELFFGEGSRLTVL.

The chain recombines TRBV7-9 with TRBJ1-3; TRBD1 might be the D (5 bases). Germline V gene lookup returns CDR1 SEHNR and CDR2 FQNEAQ (reference sequence). The CDR3 is 17 amino acids. Deletions cut 1 base from V and 4 bases from J, with 17 bases between. The CDR3 reads CASSLDWGSDPGNTIYF. CDR3 in DNA: TGTGCCAGCAGCTTAGATTGGGGGTCCGACCCAGGAAACACCATATATTTT.

The gene calls are TRBV6-6 and TRBJ1-4; TRBD1 aligns across 11 bases. Looked up from germline, CDR1 is MNHNY and CDR2 is SVGAGI (reference sequence). V trimming: 7 bases; J trimming: 8 bases; junction bases outside the gene matches: 6. This CDR3 is built from 14 residues. CDR3 loop: CASNLGQGEEKLFF. The CDR3 nucleotides are TGTGCCAGCAATTTGGGACAGGGGGAGGAAAAACTGTTTTTT.

The chain has TRBV28 and TRBJ1-2; D call uncertain. Trimming stripped 3 bases from V and 7 bases from J, with 15 bases between. The CDR3 is 14 amino acids. Germline V CDR1 and CDR2: MDHEN, SYDVKM. This chain's CDR3 is CASSFGSPPRGYTF. The DNA of the CDR3 is TGTGCCAGCAGTTTCGGAAGTCCACCGCGTGGCTACACCTTC.

The chain has TRBV5-4 and TRBJ2-1; D is undetermined. The CDR3 runs to 13 residues. Deletions cut 2 bases from V and 7 bases from J, with 10 bases between. In germline, CDR1 is SGHNT, CDR2 YYREEE (reference sequence). The CDR3: CASSFIRVNEQFF. The CDR3 DNA is TGTGCCAGCAGCTTTATACGGGTGAATGAGCAGTTCTTC.

The chain uses TRBV29-1 and TRBJ1-3; a weak D match, TRBD1 (5 bases). The germline V gene has CDR1 SQVTM and CDR2 ANQGSEA. CDR3 length: 14 amino acids. Trimming stripped 5 bases from V and 0 bases from J, with 11 bases between. The CDR3 region has the DNA TGCAGCGTTTGGGACGCGAGCTCTGGAAACACCATATATTTT. Translated, it gives CSVWDASSGNTIYF. Supplemented by reference TRBV29-1 and TRBJ1-3, the full variable domain reads SAVISQKPSRDICQRGTSLTIQCQVDSQVTMMFWYRQQPGQSLTLIATANQGSEATYESGFVIDKFPISRPNLTFSTLTVSNMSPEDSSIYLCSVWDASSGNTIYFGEGSWLTVV.

The DNA of the CDR3 is TGTGCCAGCAGTTATTCGTTCAGGGTGGCTGAAGCTTTCTTT. Protein: CASSYSFRVAEAFF. The genes are TRBV6-5 and TRBJ1-1, with TRBD1 as a possible D gene (5 bases). This CDR3 is 14 amino acids long. Trimming cost V 3 bases and J 6 bases, with 14 bases left between them. Germline values: CDR1 MNHEY, CDR2 SVGAGI.

A single count supports this clone. V usage is TRBV5-6 and J usage is TRBJ1-3; TRBD1 matches at 8 bases. The length of the CDR3 is 14 residues. The trim removed 4 bases at V and 7 bases at J, leaving 7 bases unmatched. Germline CDR1 and CDR2: SGHDT and YYEEEE. The DNA of the CDR3 is TGTGCCAGCAGCCCGCAGGGGGCGCAGAACACCATATATTTT. This translates into CASSPQGAQNTIYF.

The J gene is TRBJ1-1, the V gene TRBV5-1; D is possibly TRBD1 (5 bases). Germline lookup yields CDR1 SGHRS and CDR2 YFSETQ. V was trimmed by 4 bases and J by 1 base, leaving 14 bases between them. This CDR3 contains 15 residues. The CDR3 coding sequence is TGCGCCAGCAGCCTTTCGGGACGATCGAACACTGAAGCTTTCTTT. Translation: CASSLSGRSNTEAFF. The full variable domain, in which reference TRBV5-1 and TRBJ1-1 provide the parts outside the CDR3, is KAGVTQTPRYLIKTRGQQVTLSCSPISGHRSVSWYQQTPGQGLQFLFEYFSETQRNKGNFPGRFSGRQFSNSRSEMNVSTLELGDSALYLCASSLSGRSNTEAFFGQGTRLTVV.

The chain recombines TRBV11-2 with TRBJ2-3; TRBD1 agrees at 8 bases. The germline CDR1 and CDR2 sequences are SGHAT and FQNNGV. The CDR3 totals 16 residues. The V and J ends lost 1 base and 2 bases, in that order; junction bases with no gene match: 5. The CDR3 reads CASSLGDRGYTDTQYF. CDR3 in DNA: TGTGCCAGCAGCTTAGGAGACAGGGGCTACACAGATACGCAGTATTTT.

The chain combines TRBV30 with TRBJ2-3; perhaps TRBD2 as D (7 bases). CDR3 length equals 15 residues. Germline CDR1 reads GTSNPN; CDR2 reads SVGIG (reference sequence). V was shortened by 5 bases and J by 6 bases, with 21 bases between the two germline ends. The CDR3 sequence: CAWSRPGGRRDTQYF. CDR3 nucleotides: TGTGCCTGGTCCCGACCCGGGGGGCGCCGGGATACGCAGTATTTT.

A word on this clone: Lacking the conserved final phenylalanine or tryptophan, this CDR3 likely reflects a read error. No DNA is shown, since the ends of the CDR3 on it are uncertain; the CDR3 is the one TCRdb lists. The rearrangement joins TRBV28 to TRBJ1-1; the DNA was not used to check the table's D call, TRBD1. From its first to its last residue, the CDR3 has 14 amino acids. From germline, CDR1 is MDHEN and CDR2 SYDVKM. The CDR3 is CASRGTGNLGPKLS.

The gene calls are TRBV5-1 and TRBJ2-2; D uncertain. Deletions cut 2 bases from V and 6 bases from J, with 8 bases between. CDR1 and CDR2 from the germline V gene are SGHRS and YFSETQ. This CDR3 region has 13 residues. The CDR3 DNA is TGCGCCAGCAGCTTCCTCGGGTCCGGGGAGCTGTTTTTT. Its translation is CASSFLGSGELFF.